Listed here are 30 T cell receptor beta chains from one sample, sequenced in a study of T cell responses to AZD1222 COVID-19 vaccine. Clones were sequenced by immunoSEQ multiplex PCR, and TCRdb holds only the in-frame ones, with some missing. Among some 95,000 clones listed, around 85% were seen once. The sample consisted of peripheral blood, taken on day 0 of AZD1222 vaccination. Receptors originate from an adult in good health.

This rearrangement joins TRBV12-5 to TRBJ2-2; D may be TRBD2 (5 bases). Trimming cost V 3 bases and J 7 bases, with 6 bases left between them. Germline V CDR1 and CDR2: LGHNT, FRNRAP. CDR3 length equals 12 residues. CDR3 sequence reads: CASGFGGGELFF. As DNA, the CDR3 is TGTGCTAGTGGTTTCGGAGGCGGGGAGCTGTTTTTT.

J is TRBJ1-2 and V is TRBV7-3, with 7 nucleotides matching TRBD1. The V gene's germline CDR1 is SGHTA and CDR2 FQGTGA. The CDR3 covers 14 residues. The junction had 10 bases not matched to a gene; V was cut back by 5 bases and J by 7 bases. The CDR3 sequence: CASSPNRQGIGYTF. DNA for the CDR3: TGTGCCAGCAGCCCGAACAGACAGGGCATTGGCTACACCTTC.

This chain links TRBV4-2 with TRBJ2-7; D is uncertain. CDR1 and CDR2 from the germline V gene are LGHNA and YNFKEQ. Trimming shortened V by 0 bases and J by 3 bases, and 9 bases separated the two germline ends. This CDR3 has 14 amino acids. The DNA for the CDR3 is TGTGCCAGCAGCCAAGATCACGTCGTCTACGAGCAGTACTTC. It yields the protein CASSQDHVVYEQYF.

V gene TRBV4-2 combines with J gene TRBJ2-1, with D possibly matching TRBD1 (6 bases). In germline, CDR1 is LGHNA, CDR2 YNFKEQ. V was shortened by 3 bases and J by 9 bases, with 15 bases between the two germline ends. The CDR3 consists of 14 residues. CDR3: CASSHTRGEGEQFF. In nucleotides, the CDR3 is TGTGCCAGCAGCCACACCAGGGGAGAGGGTGAGCAGTTCTTC.

The chain recombines TRBV6-2 or TRBV6-3 with TRBJ1-5; D is unresolved. V was trimmed by 5 bases and J by 3 bases, leaving 5 bases between them. Germline V gene sequence: CDR1 MNHEY, CDR2 SVGEGT. This CDR3 has 12 amino acids. The CDR3 bases are TGTGCCAGCAGTGGATACAATCAGCCCCAGCATTTT. Amino acid sequence: CASSGYNQPQHF.

This chain links TRBV2 with TRBJ1-5; D uncertain. The CDR3 extends over 13 amino acids. CDR1 and CDR2 from the germline V gene are SNHLY and FYNNEI. V lost 4 bases and J 6 bases, leaving 10 bases between the germline ends. DNA of the CDR3: TGTGCCAGCAGTGCAGGTCAGTTTCAGCCCCAGCATTTT. It translates to CASSAGQFQPQHF.

The chain employs TRBV29-1 and TRBJ2-7; 8 nucleotides line up with TRBD1. CDR1 is SQVTM, CDR2 ANQGSEA, per germline. This CDR3 region has 14 residues. The junction had 12 bases not matched to a gene; V was cut back by 8 bases and J by 3 bases. This CDR3 is CSYSHRDRIYEQYF. CDR3 nucleotide sequence: TGCAGCTACTCCCACCGGGACAGGATCTACGAGCAGTACTTC.

The chain employs TRBV12-3 or TRBV12-4 and TRBJ1-5; D gene ambiguous. V lost 4 bases and J 8 bases, leaving 9 bases between the germline ends. CDR3 length: 12 amino acids. CDR3 coding DNA: TGTGCCAGCAGTTCCCGACCGGAGCCCCAGCATTTT. It is translated as CASSSRPEPQHF.

V and J are TRBV4-2 and TRBJ2-5, with no clear D. Trimming shortened V by 0 bases and J by 7 bases, and 6 bases separated the two germline ends. The germline V gene has CDR1 LGHNA and CDR2 YNFKEQ. CDR3 length: 12 amino acids. The CDR3 is CASSQDRLTQYF. As DNA, the CDR3 is TGTGCCAGCAGCCAAGATAGGTTGACCCAGTACTTC.

V gene TRBV11-2 combines with J gene TRBJ2-7; 8 nucleotides align to TRBD2. V was pared by 4 bases and J by 1 base, with 9 bases of the junction left unmatched. The germline V gene encodes CDR1 SGHAT and CDR2 FQNNGV. This CDR3 is built from 16 residues. The CDR3 DNA sequence: TGTGCCAGCAGCTCCTCTAACGGACTAGCATCCTACGAGCAGTACTTC. Amino acids: CASSSSNGLASYEQYF.

This clone turned up a few times. J is TRBJ1-4 and V is TRBV7-2; D unresolved. Per the germline V gene, CDR1 is SGHTA and CDR2 is FQGNSA. V was trimmed by 5 bases and J by 7 bases, leaving 14 bases between them. This CDR3 has 14 amino acids. CDR3 sequence reads: CASSTANPFEKLFF. The CDR3 DNA reads as TGTGCCAGCAGCACCGCCAATCCCTTTGAAAAACTGTTTTTT.

This clone was seen only once. J is TRBJ2-1 and V is TRBV24-1, with no clear D. Germline V gene sequence: CDR1 KGHDR, CDR2 SFDVKD. Between the trimmed V and J ends, which lost 5 bases and 12 bases, there was a span of 13 bases. This CDR3 contains 12 residues. CDR3 bases: TGTGCCACCAGTGTTCCGGTATGCGTGCAGTTCTTC. This codes for CATSVPVCVQFF.

This sequence joins TRBV7-2 and TRBJ1-5; the match to TRBD1 covers 7 bases. Trimming cost V 1 base and J 4 bases; bases outside gene matches: 4. In germline, CDR1 is SGHTA, CDR2 FQGNSA. The CDR3 has 15 amino acids. This CDR3 reads CASSLEAQGNQPQHF. The CDR3 DNA sequence: TGTGCCAGCAGCTTAGAGGCACAGGGGAATCAGCCCCAGCATTTT. Combining the CDR3 with reference TRBV7-2 and TRBJ1-5 gives the whole variable domain GAGVSQSPSNKVTEKGKDVELRCDPISGHTALYWYRQSLGQGLEFLIYFQGNSAPDKSGLPSDRFSAERTGGSVSTLTIQRTQQEDSAVYLCASSLEAQGNQPQHFGDGTRLSIL.

V is TRBV7-2 and J is TRBJ2-1, with TRBD1 identical over 7 bases. V lost 3 bases, J lost 2 bases, and 4 bases stayed unmatched. The CDR3 has 15 residues. Germline V lookup: CDR1 SGHTA, CDR2 FQGNSA. The CDR3, as DNA: TGTGCCAGCAGCTTGGTACAGGGGACCTACAATGAGCAGTTCTTC. Encoded protein: CASSLVQGTYNEQFF.

This clone was seen once. The rearrangement links TRBV27 to TRBJ2-1, with 9 bases fitting TRBD1. This CDR3 spans 16 amino acids. The V segment lost 6 bases and the J segment 4 bases; nucleotides outside the gene matches: 10. Germline loops: CDR1 MNHEY, CDR2 SMNVEV (reference sequence). The CDR3 loop reads CASRAAGDRVYNEQFF. CDR3 nucleotide sequence: TGTGCCAGCAGGGCCGCGGGGGACAGGGTTTACAATGAGCAGTTCTTC.

J is TRBJ2-3 and V is TRBV29-1, with 7 positions matching TRBD1. The trim removed 6 bases at V and 0 bases at J, leaving 3 bases unmatched. The CDR3 is made up of 13 amino acids. Germline values: CDR1 SQVTM, CDR2 ANQGSEA. Here the CDR3 DNA reads TGCAGCGTCGGACAGGCGAGCACAGATACGCAGTATTTT. This translates into CSVGQASTDTQYF.

The CDR3 loop is CASSPGDRGIYQPQHF. The CDR3, as DNA: TGTGCCAGCAGCCCTGGGGACAGGGGGATCTATCAGCCCCAGCATTTT. V usage is TRBV11-2 and J usage is TRBJ1-5; 11 bases line up with TRBD1. Trimming removed 5 bases from V and 5 bases from J; junction bases left unmatched: 8. Germline V CDR1 and CDR2: SGHAT, FQNNGV. There are 16 residues in the CDR3.

This clone was seen just once. The chain's CDR3 is CASSPAPGLAGVEQYF. In nucleotides, the CDR3 is TGTGCCAGCTCACCCGCGCCGGGGCTAGCGGGAGTTGAGCAGTACTTC. The chain links TRBV18 to TRBJ2-7, with 10 bases matching TRBD2. Germline V gene sequence: CDR1 KGHSH, CDR2 LQKENI. The CDR3 is 16 amino acids. Unmatched junction bases numbered 12, after V lost 3 bases and J lost 7 bases.

The gene calls are TRBV10-2 and TRBJ1-4, with 8 bases matching TRBD1. CDR3 size: 16 residues. The J segment lost 1 base and the V segment lost 6 bases, leaving 7 bases of the junction unmatched. Germline V gene sequence: CDR1 WSHSY, CDR2 SAAADI. Here the CDR3 DNA reads TGCGCCAGCAGGGATACAGGGGGGGAAACTAATGAAAAACTGTTTTTT. Its translation is CASRDTGGETNEKLFF.

The gene calls are TRBV28 and TRBJ1-1; D remains unclear. In germline, CDR1 is MDHEN, CDR2 SYDVKM. This CDR3 comprises 12 residues. The V and J ends lost 6 bases and 0 bases respectively, with 5 bases between them. The chain's CDR3 is CASRTVNTEAFF. In DNA form, the CDR3 reads TGTGCCAGCAGGACGGTGAACACTGAAGCTTTCTTT. The full variable domain, rest sourced from reference TRBV28 and TRBJ1-1, is DVKVTQSSRYLVKRTGEKVFLECVQDMDHENMFWYRQDPGLGLRLIYFSYDVKMKEKGDIPEGYSVSREKKERFSLILESASTNQTSMYLCASRTVNTEAFFGQGTRLTVV.

V is TRBV3-1 (or the pseudogene TRBV3-2) and J is TRBJ1-1; 9 bases fit TRBD1. CDR1 and CDR2 from the germline V gene are LGHDT and YNNKEL (reference sequence). The J segment lost 1 base and the V segment lost 4 bases, leaving 10 bases of the junction unmatched. The CDR3 is made up of 17 amino acids. CDR3: CASSPTGGPFRNTEAFF. CDR3 in DNA: TGTGCCAGCAGCCCTACAGGGGGCCCCTTTCGGAACACTGAAGCTTTCTTT.

The chain joins TRBV7-2 to TRBJ1-2; 7 bases line up with TRBD1. CDR1 is SGHTA, CDR2 FQGNSA, per germline. CDR3 length: 13 amino acids. V lost 6 bases and J lost 4; bases outside the gene matches: 5. CDR3 protein: CASSHRDSYGYTF. In DNA form, the CDR3 reads TGTGCCAGCAGTCATCGGGACAGCTATGGCTACACCTTC.

This clone was counted a few times. As DNA, the CDR3 is TGTGCCAGCAGCTTGTGGGGTTTGGCTGCCGCTTACGAGCAGTACTTC. The encoded protein is CASSLWGLAAAYEQYF. The rearrangement uses TRBV5-4 and TRBJ2-7; no clear D. The CDR3 has 16 amino acids. Trimming stripped 1 base from V and 4 bases from J, with 18 bases between. Germline assignment: CDR1 SGHNT and CDR2 YYREEE (reference sequence).

The chain recombines TRBV27 with TRBJ1-2, with D hard to call. Germline loops: CDR1 MNHEY, CDR2 SMNVEV (reference sequence). This CDR3 is 14 amino acids long. V was trimmed by 0 bases and J by 2 bases, leaving 7 bases between them. In DNA, the CDR3 is TGTGCCAGCAGTTTATCAGGCCAGAACTATGGCTACACCTTC. This codes for CASSLSGQNYGYTF.

The rearrangement uses TRBV5-1 and TRBJ1-4; weak D call: TRBD1 (6 bases). V was pared by 3 bases and J by 4 bases, with 10 bases between. The CDR3 has 14 residues. CDR1 is SGHRS, CDR2 YFSETQ, per germline. This CDR3 reads CASSSGGLNEKLFF. DNA of the CDR3: TGCGCCAGCAGCTCCGGGGGCCTTAATGAAAAACTGTTTTTT.

The chain is built from TRBV11-3 and TRBJ2-2; a weak D match, TRBD1 (5 bases). Trimming removed 5 bases from V and 0 bases from J, with 10 bases in between. The CDR3 loop spans 15 amino acids. In germline, CDR1 is SGHNT, CDR2 YENEEA. As DNA, the CDR3 is TGTGCCAGCAGCCCGACAGTATCGAACACCGGGGAGCTGTTTTTT. It yields the protein CASSPTVSNTGELFF.

This chain connects TRBV29-1 to TRBJ2-3; a weak D match, TRBD1 (5 bases). The V end was cut by 4 bases, the J end by 3 bases, with 8 bases between. This CDR3 comprises 12 residues. Germline V CDR1 and CDR2: SQVTM, ANQGSEA. DNA of the CDR3: TGCAGCGTTGTGTCAGGGACAGATACGCAGTATTTT. It specifies CSVVSGTDTQYF.

The V call is TRBV19, the J call TRBJ2-5; possible D gene TRBD2, 5 bases. The CDR3 has 16 residues. V was trimmed by 6 bases and J by 3 bases, leaving 20 bases between them. The germline CDR1 and CDR2 sequences are LNHDA and SQIVND (reference sequence). CDR3 amino acids: CASSPGLTEYKETQYF. Here the CDR3 DNA reads TGTGCCAGTAGCCCCGGACTCACTGAATATAAAGAGACCCAGTACTTC.

The rearrangement uses TRBV12-3 or TRBV12-4 and TRBJ2-1, with D maybe TRBD2 (6 bases). This CDR3 is built from 13 residues. V gave up 8 bases and J gave up 4 bases, with 12 bases separating them. CDR3 nucleotide sequence: TGTGCCAGCCAGGACTATAAGTACAATGAGCAGTTCTTC. It is translated as CASQDYKYNEQFF.

This rearrangement joins TRBV10-3 to TRBJ2-7; D gene ambiguous. Germline V gives CDR1 ENHRY, CDR2 SYGVKD. V was pared by 1 base and J by 1 base, with 2 bases between. The CDR3 has 12 residues. CDR3 bases: TGTGCCATCAGTGAGTGGTCCTACGAGCAGTACTTC. Translation: CAISEWSYEQYF.